The present T cell receptor (beta chain) was sequenced within a study of CD8+ T cells in alopecia areata. Findings of the study overall: Tofacitinib produced a significant decrease in scalp clonality and in expanded CD8+ clones among the top 100.

Treatment denoted: oral pan-JAK inhibitor, 5-10 mg twice daily. Alopecia areata patients gave lesional scalp punch biopsies and peripheral blood samples. Remarks on this clone: Its target is unknown.

After isolation, RNA underwent reverse transcription to generate cDNA as the sequencing template. Sequenced by immunoSEQ multiplex PCR; TCRdb stores in-frame clones only, minus some. This sample carries 95,000 to 100,000 clones, just under 60% of them seen once, and the ten largest clones take about a sixth. This CDR3 comprises 16 residues. Germline V lookup: CDR1 MNHEY, CDR2 SMNVEV (reference sequence). After removal of 6 bases from V and 1 base from J, the junction contained 9 bases not matched to a gene. The chain links TRBV27 to TRBJ2-3; 8 bases are shared with TRBD1. The material sequenced was CD8+ T cells sorted from blood, taken around week 55, from a patient treated with tofacitinib. The receptor comes from a human donor with alopecia areata. CDR3 amino acids: CASRPSPGQGTDTQYF. The CDR3 DNA follows: TGTGCCAGCAGACCTTCGCCGGGACAGGGCACAGATACGCAGTATTTT.